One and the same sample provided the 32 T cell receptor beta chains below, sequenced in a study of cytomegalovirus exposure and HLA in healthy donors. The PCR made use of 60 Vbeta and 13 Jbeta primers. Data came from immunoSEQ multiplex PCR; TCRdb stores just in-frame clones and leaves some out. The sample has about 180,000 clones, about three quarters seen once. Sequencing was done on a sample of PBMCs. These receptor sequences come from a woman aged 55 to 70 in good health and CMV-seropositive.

The DNA for the CDR3 is TGCGCCAGCAGCTCCGGACTAGCGGCACCCCGGGAGACCCAGTACTTC. The encoded protein is CASSSGLAAPRETQYF. The chain joins TRBV5-1 to TRBJ2-5; 10 bases match TRBD2. The CDR3 runs 16 residues. Germline assignment: CDR1 SGHRS and CDR2 YFSETQ. The V gene end was trimmed by 3 bases and the J gene end by 5 bases; junction bases not matched to a gene: 10.

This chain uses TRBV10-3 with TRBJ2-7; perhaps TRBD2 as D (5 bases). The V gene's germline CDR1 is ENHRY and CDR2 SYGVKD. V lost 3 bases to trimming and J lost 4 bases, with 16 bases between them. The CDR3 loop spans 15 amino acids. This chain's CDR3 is CAISDRLSEVYEQYF. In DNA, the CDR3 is TGTGCCATCAGTGATCGTCTCTCGGAGGTTTACGAGCAGTACTTC.

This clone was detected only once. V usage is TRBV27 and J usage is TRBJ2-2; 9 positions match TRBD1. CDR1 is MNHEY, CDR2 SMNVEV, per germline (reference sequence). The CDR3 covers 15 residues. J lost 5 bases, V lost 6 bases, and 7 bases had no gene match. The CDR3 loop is CASSLTGGRTGELFF. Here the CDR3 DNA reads TGTGCCAGCAGCCTGACAGGGGGTAGGACCGGGGAGCTGTTTTTT.

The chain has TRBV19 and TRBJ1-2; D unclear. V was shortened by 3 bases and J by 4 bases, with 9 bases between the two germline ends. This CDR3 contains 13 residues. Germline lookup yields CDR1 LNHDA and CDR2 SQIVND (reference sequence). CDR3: CASSMSQRYGYTF. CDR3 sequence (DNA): TGTGCCAGTAGTATGTCCCAGCGCTATGGCTACACCTTC.

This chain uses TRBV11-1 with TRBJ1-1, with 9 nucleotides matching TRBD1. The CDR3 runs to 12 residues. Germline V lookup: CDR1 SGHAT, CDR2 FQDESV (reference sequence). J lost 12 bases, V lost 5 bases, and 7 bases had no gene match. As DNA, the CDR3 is TGTGCCAGCAGCCCGCCGGGACAGGGACCTTTCTTT. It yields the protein CASSPPGQGPFF.

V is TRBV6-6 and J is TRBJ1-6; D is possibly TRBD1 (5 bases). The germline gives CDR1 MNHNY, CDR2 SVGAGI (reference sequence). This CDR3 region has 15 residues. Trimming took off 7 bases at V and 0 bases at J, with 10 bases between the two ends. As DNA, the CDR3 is TGTGCCAGCAACCACAGGAGCTCCTATAATTCACCCCTCCACTTT. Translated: CASNHRSSYNSPLHF.

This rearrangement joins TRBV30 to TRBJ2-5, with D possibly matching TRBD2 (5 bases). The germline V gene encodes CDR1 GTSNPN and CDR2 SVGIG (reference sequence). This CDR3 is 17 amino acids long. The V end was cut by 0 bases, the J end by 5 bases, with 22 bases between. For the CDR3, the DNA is TGTGCCTGGAGTGTAGGTCGAGCGGACCTGAAGGCCGAGACCCAGTACTTC. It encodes CAWSVGRADLKAETQYF.

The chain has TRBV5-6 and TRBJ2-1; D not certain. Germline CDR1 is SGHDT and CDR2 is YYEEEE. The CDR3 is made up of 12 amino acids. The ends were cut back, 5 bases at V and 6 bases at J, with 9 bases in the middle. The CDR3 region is CASSSIGNEQFF. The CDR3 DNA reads TGTGCCAGCAGTTCAATCGGCAATGAGCAGTTCTTC.

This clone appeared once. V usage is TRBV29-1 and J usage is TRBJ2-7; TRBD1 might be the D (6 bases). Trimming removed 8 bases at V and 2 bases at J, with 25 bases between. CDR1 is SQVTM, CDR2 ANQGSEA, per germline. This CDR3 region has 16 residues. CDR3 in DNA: TGCAGCCAGGGGTGGGGAAGAGCGCAGATAACCTACGAGCAGTACTTC. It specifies CSQGWGRAQITYEQYF.

CDR3 amino acids: CSVTSGALNEQFF. The DNA for the CDR3 is TGCAGCGTTACTAGCGGGGCGCTCAATGAGCAGTTCTTC. This chain joins TRBV29-1 and TRBJ2-1, with 10 bases lining up with TRBD2. This CDR3 has 13 amino acids. Germline loops: CDR1 SQVTM, CDR2 ANQGSEA. After removal of 5 bases from V and 6 bases from J, the junction contained 4 bases not matched to a gene.

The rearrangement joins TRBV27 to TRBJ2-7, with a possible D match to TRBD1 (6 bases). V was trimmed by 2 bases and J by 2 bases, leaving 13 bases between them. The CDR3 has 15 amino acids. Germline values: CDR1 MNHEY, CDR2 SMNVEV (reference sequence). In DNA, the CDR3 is TGTGCCAGCAGTTTAAAACAGGGTAGCCCCTACGAGCAGTACTTC. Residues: CASSLKQGSPYEQYF.

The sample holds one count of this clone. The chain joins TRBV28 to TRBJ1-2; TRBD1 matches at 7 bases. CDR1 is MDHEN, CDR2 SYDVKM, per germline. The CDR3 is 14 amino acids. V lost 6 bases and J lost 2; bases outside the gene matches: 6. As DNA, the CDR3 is TGTGCCAGCAGGACTCCGGACAGGAACTATGGCTACACCTTC. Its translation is CASRTPDRNYGYTF.

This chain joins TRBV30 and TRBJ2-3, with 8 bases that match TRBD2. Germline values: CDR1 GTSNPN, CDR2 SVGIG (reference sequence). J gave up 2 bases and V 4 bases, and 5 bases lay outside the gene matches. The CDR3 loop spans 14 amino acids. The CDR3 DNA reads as TGTGCCTGGACCTCGGGGGGGGACACAGATACGCAGTATTTT. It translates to CAWTSGGDTDTQYF. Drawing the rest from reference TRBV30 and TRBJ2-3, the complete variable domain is SQTIHQWPATLVQPVGSPLSLECTVEGTSNPNLYWYRQAAGRGLQLLFYSVGIGQISSEVPQNLSASRPQDRQFILSSKKLLLSDSGFYLCAWTSGGDTDTQYFGPGTRLTVL.

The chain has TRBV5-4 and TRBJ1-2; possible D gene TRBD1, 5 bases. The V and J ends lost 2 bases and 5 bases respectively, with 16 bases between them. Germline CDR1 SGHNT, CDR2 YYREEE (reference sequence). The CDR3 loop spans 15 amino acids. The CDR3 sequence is CASSLVSQGVYGYTF. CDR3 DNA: TGTGCCAGCAGCTTAGTTTCTCAGGGTGTATATGGCTACACCTTC.

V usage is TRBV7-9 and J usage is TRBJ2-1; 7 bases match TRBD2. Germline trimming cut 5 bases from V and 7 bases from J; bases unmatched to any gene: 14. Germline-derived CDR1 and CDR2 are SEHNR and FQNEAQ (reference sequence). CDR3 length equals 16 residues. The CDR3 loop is CASSPVAGEIPNEQFF. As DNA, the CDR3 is TGTGCCAGCAGCCCCGTGGCGGGAGAGATCCCAAATGAGCAGTTCTTC.

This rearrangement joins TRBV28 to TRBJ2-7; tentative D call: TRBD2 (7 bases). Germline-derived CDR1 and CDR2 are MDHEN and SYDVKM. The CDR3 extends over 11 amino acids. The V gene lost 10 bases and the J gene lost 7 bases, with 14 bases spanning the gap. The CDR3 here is CAILGGREQYF. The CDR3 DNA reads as TGTGCCATTCTGGGGGGGCGGGAGCAGTACTTC.

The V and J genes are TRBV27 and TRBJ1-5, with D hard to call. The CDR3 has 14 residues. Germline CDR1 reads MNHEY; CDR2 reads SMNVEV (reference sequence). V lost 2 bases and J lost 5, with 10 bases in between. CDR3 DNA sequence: TGTGCCAGCAGTTTAACAGCCTCACATCAGCCCCAGCATTTT. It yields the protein CASSLTASHQPQHF.

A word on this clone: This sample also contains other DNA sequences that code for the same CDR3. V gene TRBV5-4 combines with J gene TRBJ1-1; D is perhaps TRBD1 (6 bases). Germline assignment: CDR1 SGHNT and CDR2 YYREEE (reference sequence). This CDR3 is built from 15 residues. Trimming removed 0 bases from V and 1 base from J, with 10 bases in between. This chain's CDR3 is CASSLGGRGNTEAFF. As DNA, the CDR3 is TGTGCCAGCAGCTTGGGGGGCAGGGGGAACACTGAAGCTTTCTTT.

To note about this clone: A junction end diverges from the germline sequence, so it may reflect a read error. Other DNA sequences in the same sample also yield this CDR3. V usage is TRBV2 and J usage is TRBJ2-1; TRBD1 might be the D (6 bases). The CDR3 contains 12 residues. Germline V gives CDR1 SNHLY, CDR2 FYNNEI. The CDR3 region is CASSFRGDEQFF. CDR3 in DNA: TGCGCCAGCAGTTTCAGGGGAGATGAGCAGTTCTTC. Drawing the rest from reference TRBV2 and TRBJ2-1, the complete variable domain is EPEVTQTPSHQVTQMGQEVILRCVPISNHLYFYWYRQILGQKVEFLVSFYNNEISEKSEIFDDQFSVERPDGSNFTLKIRSTKLEDSAMYFCASSFRGDEQFFGPGTRLTVL.

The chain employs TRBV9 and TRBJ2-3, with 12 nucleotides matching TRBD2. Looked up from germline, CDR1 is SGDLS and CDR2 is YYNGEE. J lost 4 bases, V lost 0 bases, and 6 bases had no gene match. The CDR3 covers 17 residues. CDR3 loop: CASSVASSGRGADTQYF. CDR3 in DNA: TGTGCCAGCAGCGTAGCGTCTAGCGGGAGGGGAGCAGATACGCAGTATTTT.

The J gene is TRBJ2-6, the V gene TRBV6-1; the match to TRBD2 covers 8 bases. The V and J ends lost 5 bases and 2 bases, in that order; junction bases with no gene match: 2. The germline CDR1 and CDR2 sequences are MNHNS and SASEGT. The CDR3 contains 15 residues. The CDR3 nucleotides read TGTGCCAGCAGTAGCGGGAGCGCTGGGGCCAACGTCCTGACTTTC. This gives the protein CASSSGSAGANVLTF.

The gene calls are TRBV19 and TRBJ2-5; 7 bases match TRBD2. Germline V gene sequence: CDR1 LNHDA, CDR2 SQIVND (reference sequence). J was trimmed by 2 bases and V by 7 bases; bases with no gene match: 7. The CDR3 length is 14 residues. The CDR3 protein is CASTPRTSQETQYF. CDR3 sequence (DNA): TGTGCCAGTACCCCGAGGACTAGTCAAGAGACCCAGTACTTC.

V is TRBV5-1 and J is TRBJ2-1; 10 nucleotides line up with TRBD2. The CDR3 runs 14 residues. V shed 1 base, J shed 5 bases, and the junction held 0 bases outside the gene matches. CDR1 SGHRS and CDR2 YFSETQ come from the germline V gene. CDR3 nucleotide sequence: TGCGCCAGCAGCTTGACTAGCGGGAACAATGAGCAGTTCTTC. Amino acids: CASSLTSGNNEQFF.

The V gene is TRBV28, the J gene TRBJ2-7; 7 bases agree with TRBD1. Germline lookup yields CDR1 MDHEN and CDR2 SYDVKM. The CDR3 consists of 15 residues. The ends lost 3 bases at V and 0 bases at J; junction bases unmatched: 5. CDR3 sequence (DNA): TGTGCCAGCAGTTTGATCCGGGACAGCTCCTACGAGCAGTACTTC. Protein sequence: CASSLIRDSSYEQYF.

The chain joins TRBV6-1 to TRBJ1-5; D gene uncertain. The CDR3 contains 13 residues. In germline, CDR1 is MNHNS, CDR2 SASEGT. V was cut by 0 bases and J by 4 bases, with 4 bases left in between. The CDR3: CASSEASNQPQHF. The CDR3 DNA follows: TGTGCCAGCAGTGAAGCATCAAATCAGCCCCAGCATTTT.

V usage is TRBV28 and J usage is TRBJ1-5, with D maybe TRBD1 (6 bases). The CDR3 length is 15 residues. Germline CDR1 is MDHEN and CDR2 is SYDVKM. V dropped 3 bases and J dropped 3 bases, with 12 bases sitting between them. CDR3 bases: TGTGCCAGCAGTTTGGCCAGGGGAGTCAATCAGCCCCAGCATTTT. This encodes CASSLARGVNQPQHF.

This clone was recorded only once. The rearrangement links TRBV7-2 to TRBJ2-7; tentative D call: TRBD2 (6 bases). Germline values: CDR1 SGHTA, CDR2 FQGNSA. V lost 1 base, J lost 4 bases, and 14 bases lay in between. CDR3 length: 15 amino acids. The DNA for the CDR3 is TGTGCCAGCAGCTTAGAGGGCGGGGTTGCTTACGAGCAGTACTTC. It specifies CASSLEGGVAYEQYF.

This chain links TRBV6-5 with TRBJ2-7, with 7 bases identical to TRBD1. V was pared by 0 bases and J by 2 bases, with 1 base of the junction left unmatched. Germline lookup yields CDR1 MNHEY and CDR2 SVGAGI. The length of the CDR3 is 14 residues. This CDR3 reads CASSYSTGPYEQYF. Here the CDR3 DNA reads TGTGCCAGCAGTTACTCGACAGGGCCCTACGAGCAGTACTTC.

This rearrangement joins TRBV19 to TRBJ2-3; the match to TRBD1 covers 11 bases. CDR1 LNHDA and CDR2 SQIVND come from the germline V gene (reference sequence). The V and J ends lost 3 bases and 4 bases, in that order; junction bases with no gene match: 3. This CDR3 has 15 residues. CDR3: CASSIGQGAADTQYF. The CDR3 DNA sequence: TGTGCCAGTAGTATTGGACAGGGGGCGGCAGATACGCAGTATTTT. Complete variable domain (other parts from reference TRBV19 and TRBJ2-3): DGGITQSPKYLFRKEGQNVTLSCEQNLNHDAMYWYRQDPGQGLRLIYYSQIVNDFQKGDIAEGYSVSREKKESFPLTVTSAQKNPTAFYLCASSIGQGAADTQYFGPGTRLTVL.

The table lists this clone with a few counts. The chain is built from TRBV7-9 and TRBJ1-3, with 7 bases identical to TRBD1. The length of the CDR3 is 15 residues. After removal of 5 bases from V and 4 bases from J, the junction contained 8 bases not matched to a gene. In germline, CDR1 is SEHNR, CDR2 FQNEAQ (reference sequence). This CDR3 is CASSTPGTAGNTIYF. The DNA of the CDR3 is TGTGCCAGCAGCACACCCGGGACAGCAGGAAACACCATATATTTT. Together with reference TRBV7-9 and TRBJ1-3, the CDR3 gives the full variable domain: DTGVSQNPRHKITKRGQNVTFRCDPISEHNRLYWYRQTLGQGPEFLTYFQNEAQLEKSRLLSDRFSAERPKGSFSTLEIQRTEQGDSAMYLCASSTPGTAGNTIYFGEGSWLTVV.

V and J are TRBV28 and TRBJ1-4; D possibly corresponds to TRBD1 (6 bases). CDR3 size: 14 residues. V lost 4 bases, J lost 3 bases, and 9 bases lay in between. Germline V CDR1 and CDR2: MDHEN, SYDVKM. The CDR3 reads CASSSQGPNEKLFF. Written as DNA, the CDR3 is TGTGCCAGCAGTTCACAGGGCCCTAATGAAAAACTGTTTTTT.

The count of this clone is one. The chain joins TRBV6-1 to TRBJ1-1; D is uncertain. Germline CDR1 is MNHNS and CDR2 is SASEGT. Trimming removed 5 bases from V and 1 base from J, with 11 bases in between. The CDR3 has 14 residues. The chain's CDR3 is CASSNREGNTEAFF. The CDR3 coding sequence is TGTGCCAGCAGTAACCGGGAAGGGAACACTGAAGCTTTCTTT.